The 18 T cell receptor beta chains presented below share a single source sample, sequenced in a study of cytomegalovirus exposure and HLA in healthy donors. The PCR used 60 Vbeta and 13 Jbeta primers. Generated by immunoSEQ multiplex PCR, the TCRdb table keeps only in-frame clones and is missing some. The data hold approximately 150,000 clones, with 65% to 70% observed a single time. What was sequenced was PBMCs. The source of these receptors is a man in his thirties or forties in good health and CMV-seropositive.

The rearrangement links TRBV4-1 to TRBJ1-2; 7 nucleotides match TRBD1. V trimming: 2 bases; J trimming: 5 bases; junction bases outside the gene matches: 11. CDR1 is MGHRA and CDR2 is YSYEKL in the germline V gene. The CDR3 totals 16 residues. The CDR3 nucleotides are TGCGCCAGCAGCCAAATGGGCGACAGGGCCCTTTATGGCTACACCTTC. Its translation is CASSQMGDRALYGYTF.

The V gene is TRBV13, the J gene TRBJ2-4; D might be TRBD1 (5 bases). Trimming shortened V by 5 bases and J by 5 bases, and 13 bases separated the two germline ends. There are 14 residues in the CDR3. The germline CDR1 and CDR2 sequences are PRHDT and FYEKMQ (reference sequence). The CDR3 coding sequence is TGTGCCAGCAGCCGAAGGACAAATGAAAACATTCAGTACTTC. Protein sequence: CASSRRTNENIQYF. Full variable domain (rest looked up from reference TRBV13 and TRBJ2-4): AAGVIQSPRHLIKEKRETATLKCYPIPRHDTVYWYQQGPGQDPQFLISFYEKMQSDKGSIPDRFSAQQFSDYHSELNMSSLELGDSALYFCASSRRTNENIQYFGAGTRLSVL.

This chain connects TRBV7-7 to TRBJ2-5; 8 bases line up with TRBD1. The germline V gene has CDR1 SSHAT and CDR2 FNYEAQ (reference sequence). The CDR3 consists of 13 residues. The V segment lost 5 bases and the J segment 5 bases; nucleotides outside the gene matches: 4. Written as DNA, the CDR3 is TGTGCCAGCAGCGTACCAGGGGGCGAGACCCAGTACTTC. This translates into CASSVPGGETQYF.

The table lists this clone with a few counts. This rearrangement joins TRBV7-9 to TRBJ1-2, with a possible D match to TRBD1 (5 bases). The ends were cut back, 4 bases at V and 8 bases at J, with 11 bases in the middle. CDR3 length: 12 residues. Germline lookup yields CDR1 SEHNR and CDR2 FQNEAQ (reference sequence). The CDR3 is CASSSRQQGYTF. CDR3 bases: TGTGCCAGCAGCTCTAGACAGCAGGGCTACACCTTC.

The V call is TRBV28, the J call TRBJ1-1, with a tentative D call TRBD1 (5 bases). This CDR3 has 13 amino acids. Germline V gene lookup returns CDR1 MDHEN and CDR2 SYDVKM. V lost 1 base and J lost 5, with 8 bases in between. The CDR3 loop reads CASSLSTATEAFF. CDR3 DNA sequence: TGTGCCAGCAGTTTATCGACAGCGACTGAAGCTTTCTTT.

The chain links TRBV19 to TRBJ2-2; D might be TRBD1 (6 bases). Germline V gene data show CDR1 as LNHDA and CDR2 as SQIVND (reference sequence). Trimming removed 5 bases at V and 7 bases at J, with 17 bases between. This CDR3 region has 15 residues. The CDR3 sequence is CASSEMDSSNGELFF. CDR3 nucleotide sequence: TGTGCCAGTAGTGAAATGGACAGCTCAAACGGGGAGCTGTTTTTT.

The chain couples TRBV6-4 to TRBJ2-3; D not resolved. The CDR3 spans 14 residues. The ends were cut back, 5 bases at V and 1 base at J, with 10 bases in the middle. The germline V gene has CDR1 MRHNA and CDR2 SNTAGT. DNA of the CDR3: TGTGCCAGCAGTACAACAGATCGCACAGATACGCAGTATTTT. The encoded protein is CASSTTDRTDTQYF.

The chain employs TRBV6-1 and TRBJ2-1, with D hard to call. Trimming removed 3 bases at V and 10 bases at J, with 16 bases between. The CDR3 contains 14 residues. Germline-derived CDR1 and CDR2 are MNHNS and SASEGT. The CDR3 DNA reads TGTGCCAGCAGTGAGGCGACCTATGACACCGAGCAGTTCTTC. The encoded protein is CASSEATYDTEQFF.

The chain has TRBV7-9 and TRBJ2-5; 7 bases are shared with TRBD1. Germline V gene sequence: CDR1 SEHNR, CDR2 FQNEAQ (reference sequence). The junction had 11 bases not matched to a gene; V was cut back by 0 bases and J by 4 bases. This CDR3 comprises 17 residues. The CDR3 DNA reads TGTGCCAGCAGCTTAGCGCTTGGGCAGGGGGAAGGAGAGACCCAGTACTTC. Translated, it gives CASSLALGQGEGETQYF.

This clone was detected a few times. The chain has TRBV7-9 and TRBJ1-1; 9 nucleotides match TRBD1. Germline CDR1 reads SEHNR; CDR2 reads FQNEAQ (reference sequence). The CDR3 is made up of 16 amino acids. With V trimmed by 5 bases and J by 3 bases, 10 bases remained unmatched. CDR3 sequence (DNA): TGTGCCAGCAGCCAGAGTGACAGGGGGAAGTACACTGAAGCTTTCTTT. Encoded protein: CASSQSDRGKYTEAFF.

The table lists this clone with a few counts. V usage is TRBV19 and J usage is TRBJ2-1; TRBD2 matches at 9 bases. The germline V gene has CDR1 LNHDA and CDR2 SQIVND (reference sequence). Trimming removed 5 bases from V and 4 bases from J; junction bases left unmatched: 9. The CDR3 covers 16 residues. The DNA for the CDR3 is TGTGCCAGTAGTGAACCCTCTAGCGGGATGTACAATGAGCAGTTCTTC. Amino acid sequence: CASSEPSSGMYNEQFF.

CDR3 bases: TGTGCCAGCAGTTTGCAAGGACTAGCGGGAGTCAACGAGCAGTACTTC. Translation: CASSLQGLAGVNEQYF. The chain combines TRBV2 with TRBJ2-7; 13 bases fit TRBD2. Germline assignment: CDR1 SNHLY and CDR2 FYNNEI. The CDR3 loop spans 16 amino acids. The V and J ends lost 5 bases and 5 bases, in that order; junction bases with no gene match: 9.

Turning to this clone: One end of the junction fails to match germline, which may point to a read error. V and J are TRBV4-1 and TRBJ2-3; D not resolved. The CDR3 loop spans 14 amino acids. Germline lookup yields CDR1 MGHRA and CDR2 YSYEKL. CDR3 amino acids: CASGQDQFVDTQYF. In DNA, the CDR3 is TGCGCCAGCGGCCAAGATCAGTTCGTAGATACGCAGTATTTT.

The J gene is TRBJ2-7, the V gene TRBV7-9; TRBD2 matches at 11 bases. Germline assignment: CDR1 SEHNR and CDR2 FQNEAQ (reference sequence). The CDR3 covers 16 residues. V lost 5 bases, J lost 5 bases, and 11 bases stayed unmatched. The CDR3 sequence: CASSGDSGRAWDEQYF. Here the CDR3 DNA reads TGTGCCAGCAGCGGAGATAGCGGGAGGGCCTGGGACGAGCAGTACTTC. The full variable domain, rest sourced from reference TRBV7-9 and TRBJ2-7, is DTGVSQNPRHKITKRGQNVTFRCDPISEHNRLYWYRQTLGQGPEFLTYFQNEAQLEKSRLLSDRFSAERPKGSFSTLEIQRTEQGDSAMYLCASSGDSGRAWDEQYFGPGTRLTVT.

The table lists this clone with a few counts. This chain links TRBV7-3 with TRBJ2-7, with unresolved D. The germline CDR1 and CDR2 sequences are SGHTA and FQGTGA. The V end was cut by 1 base, the J end by 5 bases, with 9 bases between. The CDR3 runs 13 residues. This CDR3 is CASSLRVSDEQYF. CDR3 nucleotides: TGTGCCAGCAGCTTAAGGGTAAGCGACGAGCAGTACTTC.

In its sample, this clone was seen a few times. The gene calls are TRBV29-1 and TRBJ2-5; no clear D. V was clipped by 3 bases and J by 3 bases, with 14 bases between them. CDR1 is SQVTM and CDR2 is ANQGSEA in the germline V gene. The CDR3 loop spans 14 amino acids. The CDR3 DNA reads TGCAGCGTTGAGGTGAATGAGGCAGAAGAGACCCAGTACTTC. Its translation is CSVEVNEAEETQYF.

The chain is built from TRBV12-5 and TRBJ2-7, with TRBD1 as a possible D gene (6 bases). CDR3 size: 15 residues. Trimming stripped 4 bases from V and 9 bases from J, with 22 bases between. Germline V gene sequence: CDR1 LGHNT, CDR2 FRNRAP. The CDR3, as DNA: TGTGCTAGTGGTTCCCAGCCAGGGGACCCTCACGCGCAGTACTTC. It specifies CASGSQPGDPHAQYF.

This clone has more than one count but fewer than ten. The chain is built from TRBV9 and TRBJ1-2; no reliable D call. Germline lookup yields CDR1 SGDLS and CDR2 YYNGEE. The length of the CDR3 is 16 residues. V was shortened by 0 bases and J by 7 bases, with 19 bases between the two germline ends. CDR3 protein: CASSVEMGAPYPGYTF. The CDR3 DNA reads as TGTGCCAGCAGCGTAGAGATGGGAGCCCCATATCCTGGCTACACCTTC.